This T cell receptor beta chain stems from a study of a mutant IDH1 vaccine in newly diagnosed glioma. About the research overall: Vaccination started 4-6 weeks after radiotherapy alone, or with temozolomide cycles.

Per germline, CDR1 SGHRS and CDR2 YFSETQ. The CDR3 contains 15 residues. With 4 bases clipped from V and 0 bases from J, the junction kept 4 bases outside the gene matches. Clones were read by immunoSEQ multiplex PCR, and TCRdb kept only the in-frame ones, dropping some. The sample lists roughly 60,000 clones, about 74% seen once, with about 4.9% in the top ten. General study findings and limits: Changes to the top peripheral T cell clonotypes appeared unrelated to pseudoprogression.

This clone was seen once. Antigen unknown. Time point denoted: week 35, safety follow-up. One vaccine dose held 300 ug of mutant IDH1 20-mer peptide and came with topical imiquimod. The TCR was taken from a man over 45 with glioma. This specimen was PBMCs, taken from a glioma patient whose treatment included an IDH1 peptide vaccine. This chain joins TRBV5-1 and TRBJ1-1; 9 bases fit TRBD1. The CDR3 DNA sequence: TGCGCCAGCAGCAGAGACAGGGGGATGAACACTGAAGCTTTCTTT. Translating gives CASSRDRGMNTEAFF.